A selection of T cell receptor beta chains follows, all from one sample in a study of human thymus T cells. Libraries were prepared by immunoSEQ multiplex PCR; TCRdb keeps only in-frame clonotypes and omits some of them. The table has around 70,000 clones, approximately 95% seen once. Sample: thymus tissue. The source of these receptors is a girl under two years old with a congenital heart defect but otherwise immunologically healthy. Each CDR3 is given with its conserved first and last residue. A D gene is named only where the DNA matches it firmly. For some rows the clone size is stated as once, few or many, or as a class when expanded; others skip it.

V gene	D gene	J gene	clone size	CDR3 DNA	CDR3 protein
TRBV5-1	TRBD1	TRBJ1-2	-	TGCGCCAGCAGCATAGGGGGCAACTATGGCTACACCTTC	CASSIGGNYGYTF
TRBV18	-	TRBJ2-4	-	TGTGCCAGCTCACCGGTGGCAGGTCCCAAAAACATTCAGTACTTC	CASSPVAGPKNIQYF
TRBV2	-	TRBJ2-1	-	TGTGCCAGCAGTGAAGCCCTAAAAGAGACTGGCCCCAGCTCCTACAATGAGCAGTTCTTC	CASSEALKETGPSSYNEQFF
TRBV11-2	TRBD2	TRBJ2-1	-	TGTGCCAGCAGCTTACGGACTAGCGGGATCAATGAGCAGTTCTTC	CASSLRTSGINEQFF
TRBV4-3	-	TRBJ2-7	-	TGCGCCAGCAGCCAAGATGTACGGCCCTCCTACGAGCAGTACTTC	CASSQDVRPSYEQYF
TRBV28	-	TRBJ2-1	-	TGTGCCAGCAGGGGGCCTAGGAGCAATGAGCAGTTCTTC	CASRGPRSNEQFF
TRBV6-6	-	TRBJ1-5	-	TGTGCCAGCAGCCACGTCGGGATTTATCAGCCCCAGCATTTT	CASSHVGIYQPQHF
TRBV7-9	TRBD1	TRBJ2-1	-	TGTGCCAGCAGCTTCCACCGGGACAGGGATGTAGGCGAGCAGTTCTTC	CASSFHRDRDVGEQFF
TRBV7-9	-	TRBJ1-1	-	TGTGCCAGCAGCTTAAGTGAGAGGACTGAAGCTTTCTTT	CASSLSERTEAFF
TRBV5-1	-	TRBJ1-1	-	TGCGCCAGCAGCTTGGGGGTTAAACGGGGAGCTTTCTTT	CASSLGVKRGAFF
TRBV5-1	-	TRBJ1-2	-	TGCGCCAGCAGCTTCTGCCCGACAGGCGACCCTAACCCCTATGGCTACACCTTC	CASSFCPTGDPNPYGYTF
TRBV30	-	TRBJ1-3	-	TGTGCCTGGAGTGTAGACGCGGAGGAAAACACCATATATTTT	CAWSVDAEENTIYF
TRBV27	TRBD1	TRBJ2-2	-	TGTGCCAGCAGCCCCAAACAGGGGGCGATTATGGCCGGGGAGCTGTTTTTT	CASSPKQGAIMAGELFF
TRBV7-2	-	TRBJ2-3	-	TGTGCCAGCAGCTTAACCGGGATTGGGGGCACAGATACGCAGTATTTT	CASSLTGIGGTDTQYF
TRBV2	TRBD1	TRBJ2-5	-	TGTGCCAGCAGCCGGAACAGGGGAGATAGGCAAGAGACCCAGTACTTC	CASSRNRGDRQETQYF
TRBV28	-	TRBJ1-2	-	TGTGCCAGCAGTTTCCCCCATACACAGGGACCCCTCGGGAAGTGCGGCTACACCTTC	CASSFPHTQGPLGKCGYTF
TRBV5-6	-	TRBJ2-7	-	TGTGCCAGCAGCACCCGGGGATTGCAGCAGTACTTC	CASSTRGLQQYF
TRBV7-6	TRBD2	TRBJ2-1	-	TGTGCCAGCAGCTTAGCCCAGCGGGAGTTCTGCAATGAGCAGTTCTTC	CASSLAQREFCNEQFF
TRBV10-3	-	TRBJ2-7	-	TGTGCCATCAGTGCCGGAGCTCCCGGCACCTACGAGCAGTACTTC	CAISAGAPGTYEQYF
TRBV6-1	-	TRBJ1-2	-	TGTGCCAGCAGTGCGACGCCCGGGGGAGGCTACACCTTC	CASSATPGGGYTF
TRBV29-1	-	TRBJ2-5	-	TGCAGCGTTGTTGGCGCAAGGGAGACCCAGTACTTC	CSVVGARETQYF
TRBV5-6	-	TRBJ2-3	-	TGTGCCAGCAGCCCCGACCCCACAGATACGCAGTATTTT	CASSPDPTDTQYF
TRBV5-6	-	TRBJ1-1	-	TGTGCCAGCAGCGGCAGGAGGAACACTGAAGCTTTCTTT	CASSGRRNTEAFF
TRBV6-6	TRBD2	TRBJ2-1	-	TGTGCCAGCAGCTACAGCGGGAGCGGCGATGAGCAGTTCTTC	CASSYSGSGDEQFF
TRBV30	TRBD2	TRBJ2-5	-	TGTGCCTGGAGTGTACCCGCAGGAGCGGGAGGGCCTGAAGAGACCCAGTACTTC	CAWSVPAGAGGPEETQYF
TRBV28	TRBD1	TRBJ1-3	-	TGTGCCAGCAGTAACGACACCGGGACAGTGGACTCCAACTCTGGAAACACCATATATTTT	CASSNDTGTVDSNSGNTIYF
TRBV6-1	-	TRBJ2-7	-	TGTGCCAGCGCCCTTCACGGGGGCCTGTACGAGCAGTACTTC	CASALHGGLYEQYF
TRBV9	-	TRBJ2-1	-	TGTGCCAGCAGCGCCAGCGAGTCGCAAAGGGGGAATGAGCAGTTCTTC	CASSASESQRGNEQFF
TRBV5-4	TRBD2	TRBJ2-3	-	TGTGCCAGCAGCTTGGGGGACTACCATAGCACAGATACGCAGTATTTT	CASSLGDYHSTDTQYF
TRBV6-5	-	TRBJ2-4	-	TGTGCCAGCATGGTAGGAGTTCTAGCCAAAAACATTCAGTACTTC	CASMVGVLAKNIQYF
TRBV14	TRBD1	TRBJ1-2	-	TGTGCCAGCAGCCATGGGACAGGGGTGAGCTACACCTTC	CASSHGTGVSYTF
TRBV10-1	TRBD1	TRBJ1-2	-	TGCGCCAGCAGTGAGACAGGGGATGGCGGCTACACCTTC	CASSETGDGGYTF
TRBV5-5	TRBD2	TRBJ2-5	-	TGTGCCAGCAGCTTGGCTCGAGCGGGAGGCTGGGAGACCCAGTACTTC	CASSLARAGGWETQYF
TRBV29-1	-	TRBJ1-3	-	TGCAGCGTTAAGGTTGACAGAAGCCCTGGAAACACCATATATTTT	CSVKVDRSPGNTIYF
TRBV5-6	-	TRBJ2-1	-	TGTGCCAGCAGCTTGGTAGTTGCCCTCAATGAGCAGTTCTTC	CASSLVVALNEQFF
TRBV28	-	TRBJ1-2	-	TGTGCCAGCAGGATTAACTATGGCTACACCTTC	CASRINYGYTF
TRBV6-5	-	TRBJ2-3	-	TGTGCCAGCAGTTACCGGCTCGGCGACGCTTCAGATACGCAGTATTTT	CASSYRLGDASDTQYF
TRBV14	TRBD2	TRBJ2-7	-	TGTGCCAGCAGCCAAAACAACAACCGGTCGGGGACTAGCGGCTCCTACGAGCAGTACTTC	CASSQNNNRSGTSGSYEQYF
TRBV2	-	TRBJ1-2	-	TGTGCCAGCGTCCTCACAGGGTTCATTAACTATGGCTACACCTTC	CASVLTGFINYGYTF
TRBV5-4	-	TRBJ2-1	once	TGTGCCAGCAGTTTGTCCCTAGGTTCCTACAATGAGCAGTTCTTC	CASSLSLGSYNEQFF
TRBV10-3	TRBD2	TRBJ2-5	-	TGTGCCATCAGTGTGGCGGGAGGGCAAGAGACCCAGTACTTC	CAISVAGGQETQYF
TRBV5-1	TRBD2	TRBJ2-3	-	TGCGCCAGTGAGGTCCTCCCCGGGACTAGCGAAACAGATACGCAGTATTTT	CASEVLPGTSETDTQYF
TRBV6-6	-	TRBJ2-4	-	TGTGCCAGCAGTTTGAGATCTTTTATCATTCAGTACTTC	CASSLRSFIIQYF
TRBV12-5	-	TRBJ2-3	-	TGTGCTAGTGGTTTGGACAGGGGCACAGATACGCAGTATTTT	CASGLDRGTDTQYF
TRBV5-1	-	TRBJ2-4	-	TGCGCCAGCAGCCCGATACCCCAGGGAGCCAAAAACATTCAGTACTTC	CASSPIPQGAKNIQYF
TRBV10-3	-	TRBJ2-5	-	TGTGCCATCAGTGGTAGGGGAGAGACCCAGTACTTC	CAISGRGETQYF
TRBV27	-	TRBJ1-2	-	TGTGCCAGCAGTTTTCGCCCGGGACCTTGGGACCTTTATGGCTACACCTTC	CASSFRPGPWDLYGYTF
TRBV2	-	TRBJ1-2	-	TGTGCCAGCACCCCGGCGGTTTCACCCGAGGATGGCTACACCTTC	CASTPAVSPEDGYTF
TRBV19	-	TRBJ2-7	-	TGTGCCAGTAGTCATGTTTGGACACCCGAAACTTCCTACGAGCAGTACTTC	CASSHVWTPETSYEQYF